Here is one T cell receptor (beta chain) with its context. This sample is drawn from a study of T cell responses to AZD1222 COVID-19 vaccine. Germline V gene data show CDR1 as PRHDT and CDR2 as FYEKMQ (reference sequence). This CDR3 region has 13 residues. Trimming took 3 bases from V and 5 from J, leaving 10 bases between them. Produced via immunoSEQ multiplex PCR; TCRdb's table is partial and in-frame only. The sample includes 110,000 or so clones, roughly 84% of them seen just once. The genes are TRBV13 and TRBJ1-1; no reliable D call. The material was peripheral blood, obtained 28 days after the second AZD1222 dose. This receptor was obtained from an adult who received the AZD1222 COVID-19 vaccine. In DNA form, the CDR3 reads TGTGCCAGCAGCTTCGAAGGGTGGACTGAAGCTTTCTTT. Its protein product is CASSFEGWTEAFF.